A single sample is the source of the 28 T cell receptor beta chains below, sequenced in a study of T cell changes during pregnancy in multiple sclerosis. This table comes from immunoSEQ multiplex PCR, and its TCRdb copy is limited to in-frame clones, with some not included. The data show tens of thousands of clones, approximately 91% seen once. The source material was CD4+ T cells from peripheral blood mononuclear cells, sampled in the second trimester of pregnancy. These receptors were collected from a female donor in good health, enrolled as a control in a pregnancy study.

This chain links TRBV2 with TRBJ1-1; 9 positions match TRBD1. The ends lost 6 bases at V and 4 bases at J; junction bases unmatched: 15. The CDR3 covers 17 residues. Germline V gives CDR1 SNHLY, CDR2 FYNNEI. Written as DNA, the CDR3 is TGTGCCAGCAGCGATCCGGGGGACAGGGTTGTTGGCACTGAAGCTTTCTTT. Translating it yields CASSDPGDRVVGTEAFF.

The chain combines TRBV19 with TRBJ2-5, with D possibly matching TRBD2 (6 bases). The CDR3 has 15 amino acids. Germline assignment: CDR1 LNHDA and CDR2 SQIVND (reference sequence). V was shortened by 6 bases and J by 5 bases, with 19 bases between the two germline ends. In DNA, the CDR3 is TGTGCCAGTAGCGACATGCATGGGGGGAGGGAGACCCAGTACTTC. As protein: CASSDMHGGRETQYF.

The chain uses TRBV5-5 and TRBJ2-7; possible D gene TRBD2, 6 bases. The CDR3 sequence is 14 residues long. V lost 0 bases, J lost 0 bases, and 7 bases lay in between. In germline, CDR1 is SGHKS, CDR2 YYEKEE (reference sequence). The DNA of the CDR3 is TGTGCCAGCAGCTTGGCGGGGGACTCCTACGAGCAGTACTTC. Protein: CASSLAGDSYEQYF. The whole variable domain, remainder taken from reference TRBV5-5 and TRBJ2-7, is DAGVTQSPTHLIKTRGQQVTLRCSPISGHKSVSWYQQVLGQGPQFIFQYYEKEERGRGNFPDRFSARQFPNYSSELNVNALLLGDSALYLCASSLAGDSYEQYFGPGTRLTVT.

This chain links TRBV10-3 with TRBJ2-1; 7 positions agree with TRBD2. Germline-derived CDR1 and CDR2 are ENHRY and SYGVKD. J gave up 3 bases and V 8 bases, and 7 bases lay outside the gene matches. This CDR3 is 14 amino acids long. CDR3 amino acids: CAIAGREYYNEQFF. The DNA of the CDR3 is TGTGCCATCGCGGGGCGGGAGTACTACAATGAGCAGTTCTTC.

CDR3: CASSRMDRGFYEQYF. The CDR3 region has the DNA TGTGCCAGCAGCAGAATGGACAGGGGCTTCTACGAGCAGTACTTC. The rearrangement joins TRBV6-5 to TRBJ2-7; 9 bases map to TRBD1. The CDR3 spans 15 residues. Per the germline V gene, CDR1 is MNHEY and CDR2 is SVGAGI. The V and J ends lost 6 bases and 3 bases, in that order; junction bases with no gene match: 9.

The chain links TRBV7-3 to TRBJ2-5; D gene uncertain. The CDR3 is made up of 8 amino acids. In germline, CDR1 is SGHTA, CDR2 FQGTGA. V gave up 11 bases and J gave up 5 bases, with 3 bases separating them. CDR3 DNA sequence: TGTGCCCCGGAGACCCAGTACTTC. Amino acid sequence: CAPETQYF.

The chain carries TRBV27 and TRBJ2-1, with 11 nucleotides matching TRBD2. The CDR3 sequence is 16 residues long. Germline CDR1 MNHEY, CDR2 SMNVEV (reference sequence). Trimming at V came to 5 bases and at J to 5 bases, leaving 8 bases not matched to a gene. The CDR3 DNA is TGTGCCAGCAGTCACTTAGCGGGAGGGTTGGACAATGAGCAGTTCTTC. Amino acids: CASSHLAGGLDNEQFF.

The J gene is TRBJ1-1, the V gene TRBV11-1; TRBD1 matches at 7 bases. CDR1 SGHAT and CDR2 FQDESV come from the germline V gene (reference sequence). The length of the CDR3 is 13 residues. V dropped 7 bases and J dropped 1; count of bases not matched to a gene: 3. The CDR3 loop is CASTGQQNTEAFF. The CDR3 bases are TGTGCCAGCACGGGACAGCAGAACACTGAAGCTTTCTTT.

The V call is TRBV28, the J call TRBJ1-2, with TRBD1 as a possible D gene (6 bases). Trimming removed 5 bases from V and 8 bases from J, with 15 bases in between. Per germline, CDR1 MDHEN and CDR2 SYDVKM. The CDR3 extends over 13 amino acids. DNA for the CDR3: TGTGCCAGCAGTCCGACCTTTGGGACAGGCTACACCTTC. Amino acids: CASSPTFGTGYTF.

This sequence joins TRBV11-3 and TRBJ2-3; maybe TRBD1 (5 bases). V was shortened by 0 bases and J by 3 bases, with 16 bases between the two germline ends. Germline-derived CDR1 and CDR2 are SGHNT and YENEEA. This CDR3 comprises 17 residues. CDR3 nucleotide sequence: TGTGCCAGCAGCTTAGATCCCCCCGCGGCAGGGACAGATACGCAGTATTTT. It codes for CASSLDPPAAGTDTQYF. Looking up the rest from reference TRBV11-3 and TRBJ2-3 gives the full variable domain: EAGVVQSPRYKIIEKKQPVAFWCNPISGHNTLYWYLQNLGQGPELLIRYENEEAVDDSQLPKDRFSAERLKGVDSTLKIQPAELGDSAVYLCASSLDPPAAGTDTQYFGPGTRLTVL.

This clone was found a few times. This sequence joins TRBV5-1 and TRBJ2-1; 11 positions match TRBD2. Germline loops: CDR1 SGHRS, CDR2 YFSETQ. This CDR3 is built from 15 residues. J lost 9 bases, V lost 3 bases, and 8 bases had no gene match. DNA of the CDR3: TGCGCCAGCAGCTCGATAGCGGGAGGGCAGGCTGAGCAGTTCTTC. It translates to CASSSIAGGQAEQFF.

The chain uses TRBV30 and TRBJ2-5; D gene unclear. There are 11 residues in the CDR3. The germline gives CDR1 GTSNPN, CDR2 SVGIG (reference sequence). V lost 2 bases and J lost 3, with 4 bases in between. The CDR3 spells CAWSLEETQYF. The CDR3 DNA reads as TGTGCCTGGAGTCTAGAAGAGACCCAGTACTTC.

The chain joins TRBV5-8 to TRBJ2-7; TRBD2 agrees at 7 bases. The length of the CDR3 is 15 residues. V dropped 6 bases and J dropped 0; count of bases not matched to a gene: 9. Germline V lookup: CDR1 SGHTS, CDR2 YDEGEE. The DNA of the CDR3 is TGTGCCAGCACCCTAGGGATAGCGGGCTCCTACGAGCAGTACTTC. Its translation: CASTLGIAGSYEQYF.

The chain carries TRBV6-5 and TRBJ1-1, with 9 nucleotides matching TRBD1. Germline V gene sequence: CDR1 MNHEY, CDR2 SVGAGI. After removal of 6 bases from V and 3 bases from J, the junction contained 8 bases not matched to a gene. The CDR3 has 15 amino acids. CDR3 nucleotides: TGTGCCAGCAGGGACGGACAGGGGCAGGACACTGAAGCTTTCTTT. It specifies CASRDGQGQDTEAFF.

In its sample, this clone was seen once. The V gene is TRBV4-2, the J gene TRBJ1-2; no firm D call. From germline, CDR1 is LGHNA and CDR2 YNFKEQ. The V end was cut by 0 bases, the J end by 6 bases, with 5 bases between. This CDR3 contains 12 residues. The CDR3 loop is CASSQDVNGYTF. Written as DNA, the CDR3 is TGTGCCAGCAGCCAAGATGTAAATGGCTACACCTTC.

This sequence joins TRBV5-5 and TRBJ2-1; 13 bases fit TRBD2. The CDR3 loop spans 16 amino acids. The V segment lost 2 bases and the J segment 5 bases; nucleotides outside the gene matches: 4. Germline V gene lookup returns CDR1 SGHKS and CDR2 YYEKEE (reference sequence). In DNA form, the CDR3 reads TGTGCCAGCAGCTTCGCCGGGACTAGCGGGAACAATGAGCAGTTCTTC. Translating it yields CASSFAGTSGNNEQFF.

This chain uses TRBV7-8 with TRBJ2-3; TRBD2 agrees at 9 bases. V dropped 3 bases and J dropped 0; count of bases not matched to a gene: 1. The CDR3 length is 15 residues. Looked up from germline, CDR1 is SGHVS and CDR2 is FQNEAQ. For the CDR3, the DNA is TGTGCCAGCAGCTTTAGCGGGGGAAGCACAGATACGCAGTATTTT. Protein: CASSFSGGSTDTQYF.

The chain has TRBV5-4 and TRBJ1-1, with D perhaps matching TRBD1 (5 bases). Between the trimmed V and J ends, which lost 2 bases and 5 bases, there was a span of 13 bases. CDR1 is SGHNT and CDR2 is YYREEE in the germline V gene (reference sequence). This CDR3 is built from 14 residues. CDR3 region: CASSFSAGRTEAFF. In DNA, the CDR3 is TGTGCCAGCAGCTTCTCGGCAGGGAGGACTGAAGCTTTCTTT.

V is TRBV12-5 and J is TRBJ2-3; tentatively, D is TRBD2 (5 bases). The germline V gene has CDR1 LGHNT and CDR2 FRNRAP. Trimming left V 7 bases short and J 2 bases short, with 16 bases between. This CDR3 is built from 15 residues. CDR3 DNA sequence: TGTGCTAGTGCCGCCCCCCGGACTGCCACAGATACGCAGTATTTT. It specifies CASAAPRTATDTQYF.

This clone was recorded only once. The V and J genes are TRBV27 and TRBJ1-5; D is undetermined. The germline V and J ends were trimmed by 6 bases and 5 bases, with 11 bases remaining between them. CDR1 is MNHEY, CDR2 SMNVEV, per germline (reference sequence). There are 13 residues in the CDR3. The CDR3 sequence: CASSPKADQPQHF. DNA of the CDR3: TGTGCCAGCAGCCCAAAAGCCGATCAGCCCCAGCATTTT.

A single count supports this clone. The V call is TRBV30, the J call TRBJ2-7, with 7 bases lining up with TRBD2. The length of the CDR3 is 14 residues. CDR1 and CDR2 from the germline V gene are GTSNPN and SVGIG (reference sequence). V shed 4 bases and J 2 bases; nucleotides not matched to a gene: 8. The CDR3 bases are TGTGCCTGGAAGGGGCGGGGGAACCCCTACGAGCAGTACTTC. This codes for CAWKGRGNPYEQYF.

This chain uses TRBV7-2 with TRBJ2-1, with 11 bases that match TRBD2. The germline gives CDR1 SGHTA, CDR2 FQGNSA. This CDR3 is 16 amino acids long. Germline trimming cut 5 bases from V and 6 bases from J; bases unmatched to any gene: 9. The CDR3, as DNA: TGTGCCAGCAGCCCGCTAGCGGGGGGTACACTCAATGAGCAGTTCTTC. Its protein product is CASSPLAGGTLNEQFF.

The gene calls are TRBV30 and TRBJ1-6; D might be TRBD1 (5 bases). The CDR3 totals 15 residues. Deletions cut 3 bases from V and 6 bases from J, with 15 bases between. Germline CDR1 is GTSNPN and CDR2 is SVGIG (reference sequence). The CDR3 region has the DNA TGTGCCTGGAGCCGGGGGGGTGGCAGTAATTCACCCCTCCACTTT. Residues: CAWSRGGGSNSPLHF.

This rearrangement joins TRBV5-1 to TRBJ2-7; 13 bases map to TRBD2. This CDR3 has 16 residues. The germline V gene has CDR1 SGHRS and CDR2 YFSETQ. J gave up 6 bases and V 3 bases, and 9 bases lay outside the gene matches. The CDR3 nucleotides are TGCGCCAGCAGCTCACGGACTAGCGGGGGATTCGGCGAGCAGTACTTC. Its protein product is CASSSRTSGGFGEQYF.

The rearrangement joins TRBV7-2 to TRBJ2-1; 11 nucleotides align to TRBD1. The CDR3 is made up of 16 amino acids. J was trimmed by 8 bases and V by 6 bases; bases with no gene match: 12. Germline CDR1 SGHTA, CDR2 FQGNSA. This CDR3 is CASRPTGTGGEDEQFF. The DNA for the CDR3 is TGTGCCAGCAGGCCTACCGGGACAGGGGGAGAGGATGAGCAGTTCTTC.

The chain combines TRBV28 with TRBJ2-7; D gene unclear. CDR1 and CDR2 (germline): MDHEN, SYDVKM. The CDR3 consists of 13 residues. V lost 3 bases, J lost 3 bases, and 9 bases lay in between. CDR3 nucleotide sequence: TGTGCCAGCAGTTTTGGGCCATACTACGAGCAGTACTTC. Amino acid sequence: CASSFGPYYEQYF. The complete variable domain, with remaining parts taken from reference TRBV28 and TRBJ2-7, reads DVKVTQSSRYLVKRTGEKVFLECVQDMDHENMFWYRQDPGLGLRLIYFSYDVKMKEKGDIPEGYSVSREKKERFSLILESASTNQTSMYLCASSFGPYYEQYFGPGTRLTVT.

This clone was picked up a small number of times. The rearrangement uses TRBV28 and TRBJ1-3; D unresolved. Per the germline V gene, CDR1 is MDHEN and CDR2 is SYDVKM. V lost 10 bases and J lost 2, with 15 bases in between. The CDR3 is 14 amino acids. In DNA form, the CDR3 reads TGTGCCACGTTTTCGGGATCTGCTGGAAACACCATATATTTT. Protein product: CATFSGSAGNTIYF.

V and J are TRBV18 and TRBJ2-3, with a possible D match to TRBD1 (6 bases). The CDR3 consists of 13 residues. Trimming stripped 10 bases from V and 6 bases from J, with 17 bases between. Germline V gene data show CDR1 as KGHSH and CDR2 as LQKENI. The CDR3 nucleotides are TGTGCCACCACCTCCCAGGGGATGGATACGCAGTATTTT. This encodes CATTSQGMDTQYF.